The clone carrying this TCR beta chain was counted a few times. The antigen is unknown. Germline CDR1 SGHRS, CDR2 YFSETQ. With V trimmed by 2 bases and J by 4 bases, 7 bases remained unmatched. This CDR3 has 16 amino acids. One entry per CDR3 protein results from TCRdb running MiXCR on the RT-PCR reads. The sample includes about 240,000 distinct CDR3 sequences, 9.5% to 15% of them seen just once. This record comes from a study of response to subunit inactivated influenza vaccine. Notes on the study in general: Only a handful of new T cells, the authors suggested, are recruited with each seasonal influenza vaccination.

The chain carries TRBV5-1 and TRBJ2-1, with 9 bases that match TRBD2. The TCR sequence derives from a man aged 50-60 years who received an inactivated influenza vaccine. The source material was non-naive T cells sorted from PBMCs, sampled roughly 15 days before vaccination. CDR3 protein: CASSFRAGGNYNEQFF. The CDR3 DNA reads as TGCGCCAGCAGCTTCAGAGCGGGGGGAAATTACAATGAGCAGTTCTTC.